The next 4 T cell receptor beta chains were all read from a single sample in a study of blood T cell repertoires in COVID-19. TCRdb keeps only in-frame clones here, not all; method: immunoSEQ multiplex PCR. The sample gives tens of thousands of clones, 85% to 90% of which show up once; 5.5% to 7% is in the top ten. The specimen was peripheral blood. The receptor source for this set is a man between 50 and 59 years old with active COVID-19.

The chain couples TRBV29-1 to TRBJ1-1; D ambiguous. Germline CDR1 and CDR2: SQVTM and ANQGSEA. V lost 7 bases and J 0 bases, leaving 12 bases between the germline ends. CDR3 length: 13 amino acids. The CDR3 sequence: CSASRIMNTEAFF. The CDR3 DNA follows: TGCAGCGCGTCCAGAATAATGAACACTGAAGCTTTCTTT.

This chain links TRBV4-1 with TRBJ1-2; D is uncertain. V shed 1 base and J shed 8 bases, with 8 bases lying between them. The CDR3 length is 12 residues. Germline V gives CDR1 MGHRA, CDR2 YSYEKL. The CDR3 is CASSQVEEGYTF. The CDR3 DNA follows: TGCGCCAGCAGCCAAGTCGAGGAAGGCTACACCTTC.

The chain carries TRBV7-6 and TRBJ2-7; 14 bases fit TRBD2. V trimming: 5 bases; J trimming: 10 bases; junction bases outside the gene matches: 7. The CDR3 runs to 14 residues. The germline gives CDR1 SGHVS, CDR2 FNYEAQ. For the CDR3, the DNA is TGTGCCAGCAGCCAGAGGACTAGCGGGGGGCTTCAGTACTTC. This translates into CASSQRTSGGLQYF.

V and J are TRBV5-1 and TRBJ2-7; D not certain. V lost 3 bases to trimming and J lost 1 base, with 14 bases between them. Germline CDR1 is SGHRS and CDR2 is YFSETQ. This CDR3 has 15 residues. CDR3 DNA sequence: TGCGCCAGCAGCTCTACACCCGTGCGGTCCTACGAGCAGTACTTC. Its protein product is CASSSTPVRSYEQYF.